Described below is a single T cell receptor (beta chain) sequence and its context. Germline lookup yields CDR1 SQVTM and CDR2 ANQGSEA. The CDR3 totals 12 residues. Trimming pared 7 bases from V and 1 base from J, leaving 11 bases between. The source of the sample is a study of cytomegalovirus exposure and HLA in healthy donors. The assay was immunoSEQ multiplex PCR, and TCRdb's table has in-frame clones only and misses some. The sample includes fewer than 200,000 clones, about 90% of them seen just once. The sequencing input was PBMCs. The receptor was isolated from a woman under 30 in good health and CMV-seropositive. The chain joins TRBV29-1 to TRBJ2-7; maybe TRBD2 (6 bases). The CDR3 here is CSAQGTSYEQYF. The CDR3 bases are TGCAGCGCCCAAGGGACTTCCTACGAGCAGTACTTC.